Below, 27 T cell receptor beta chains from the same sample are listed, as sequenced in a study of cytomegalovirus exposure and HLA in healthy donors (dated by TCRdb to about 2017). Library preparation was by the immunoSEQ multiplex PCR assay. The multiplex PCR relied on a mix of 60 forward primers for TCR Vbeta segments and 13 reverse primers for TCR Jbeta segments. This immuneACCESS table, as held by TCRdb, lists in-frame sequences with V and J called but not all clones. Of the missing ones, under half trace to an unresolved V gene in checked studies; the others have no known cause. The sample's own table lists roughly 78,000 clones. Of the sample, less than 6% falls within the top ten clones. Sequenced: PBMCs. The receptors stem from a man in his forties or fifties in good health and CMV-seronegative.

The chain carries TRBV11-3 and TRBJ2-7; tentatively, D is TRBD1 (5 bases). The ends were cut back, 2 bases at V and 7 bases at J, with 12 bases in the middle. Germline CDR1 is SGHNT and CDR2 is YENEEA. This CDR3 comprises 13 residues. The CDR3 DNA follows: TGTGCCAGCAGCTTATTCCCTAGGGGTGAGCAGTACTTC. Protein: CASSLFPRGEQYF. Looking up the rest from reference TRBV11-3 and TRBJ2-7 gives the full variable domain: EAGVVQSPRYKIIEKKQPVAFWCNPISGHNTLYWYLQNLGQGPELLIRYENEEAVDDSQLPKDRFSAERLKGVDSTLKIQPAELGDSAVYLCASSLFPRGEQYFGPGTRLTVT.

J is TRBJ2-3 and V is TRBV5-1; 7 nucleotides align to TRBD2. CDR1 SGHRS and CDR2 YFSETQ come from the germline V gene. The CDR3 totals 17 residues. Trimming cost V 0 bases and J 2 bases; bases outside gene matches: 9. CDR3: CASSLAQASGYTDTQYF. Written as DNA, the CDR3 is TGCGCCAGCAGCTTGGCCCAAGCTAGCGGCTACACAGATACGCAGTATTTT. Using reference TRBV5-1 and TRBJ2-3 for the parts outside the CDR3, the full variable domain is KAGVTQTPRYLIKTRGQQVTLSCSPISGHRSVSWYQQTPGQGLQFLFEYFSETQRNKGNFPGRFSGRQFSNSRSEMNVSTLELGDSALYLCASSLAQASGYTDTQYFGPGTRLTVL.

The CDR3 is CASRNREGATEAFF. CDR3 DNA sequence: TGTGCCAGCAGAAACAGGGAAGGCGCCACTGAAGCTTTCTTT. The chain carries TRBV11-2 and TRBJ1-1; TRBD1 is a possible D gene (6 bases). Germline-derived CDR1 and CDR2 are SGHAT and FQNNGV. There are 14 residues in the CDR3. Trimming left V 6 bases short and J 4 bases short, with 15 bases between.

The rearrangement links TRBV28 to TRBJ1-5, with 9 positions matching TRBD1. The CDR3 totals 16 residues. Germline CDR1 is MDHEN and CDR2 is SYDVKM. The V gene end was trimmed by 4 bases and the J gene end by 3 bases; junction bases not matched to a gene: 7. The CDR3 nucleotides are TGTGCCAGCAGTTCGTCGACAGGGGGATACAATCAGCCCCAGCATTTT. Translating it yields CASSSSTGGYNQPQHF.

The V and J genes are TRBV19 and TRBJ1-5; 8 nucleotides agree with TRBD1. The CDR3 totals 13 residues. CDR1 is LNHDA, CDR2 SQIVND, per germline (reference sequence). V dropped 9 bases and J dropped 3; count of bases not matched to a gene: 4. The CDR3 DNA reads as TGTGCCAGCGGACAGGGTTACAATCAGCCCCAGCATTTT. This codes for CASGQGYNQPQHF.

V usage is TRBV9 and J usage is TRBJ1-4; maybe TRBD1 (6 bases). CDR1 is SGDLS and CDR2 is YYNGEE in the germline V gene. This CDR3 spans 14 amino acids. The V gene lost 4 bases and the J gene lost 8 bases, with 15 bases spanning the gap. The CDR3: CASSNPTGREKLFF. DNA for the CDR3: TGTGCCAGCAGCAATCCGACAGGCAGGGAAAAACTGTTTTTT.

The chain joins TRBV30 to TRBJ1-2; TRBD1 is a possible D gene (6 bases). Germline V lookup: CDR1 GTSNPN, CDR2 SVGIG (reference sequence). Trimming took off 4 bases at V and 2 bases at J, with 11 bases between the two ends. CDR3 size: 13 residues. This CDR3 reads CAWTLGQNYGYTF. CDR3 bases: TGTGCCTGGACTCTTGGACAGAACTATGGCTACACCTTC.

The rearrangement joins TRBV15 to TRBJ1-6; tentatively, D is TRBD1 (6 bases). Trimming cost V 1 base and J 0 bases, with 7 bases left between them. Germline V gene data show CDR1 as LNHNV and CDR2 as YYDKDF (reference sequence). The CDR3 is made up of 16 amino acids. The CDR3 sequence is CATSRADSSYNSPLHF. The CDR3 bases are TGTGCCACCAGCAGAGCGGACAGCTCCTATAATTCACCCCTCCACTTT. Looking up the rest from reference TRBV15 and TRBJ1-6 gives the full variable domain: DAMVIQNPRYQVTQFGKPVTLSCSQTLNHNVMYWYQQKSSQAPKLLFHYYDKDFNNEADTPDNFQSRRPNTSFCFLDIRSPGLGDTAMYLCATSRADSSYNSPLHFGNGTRLTVT.

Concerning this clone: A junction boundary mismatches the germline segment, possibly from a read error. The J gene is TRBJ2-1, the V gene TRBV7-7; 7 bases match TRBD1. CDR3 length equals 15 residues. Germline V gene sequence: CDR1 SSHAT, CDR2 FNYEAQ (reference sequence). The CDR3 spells CASSLGQGAYNEQFF. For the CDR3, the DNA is TGTGCTAGCAGCCTCGGGCAGGGGGCCTACAATGAGCAGTTCTTC.

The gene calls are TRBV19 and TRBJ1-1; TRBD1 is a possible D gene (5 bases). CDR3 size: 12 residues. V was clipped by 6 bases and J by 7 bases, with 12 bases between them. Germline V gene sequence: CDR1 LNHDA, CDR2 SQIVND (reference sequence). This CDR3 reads CASRGFQGEAFF. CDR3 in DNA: TGTGCCAGTAGGGGATTCCAGGGTGAAGCTTTCTTT.

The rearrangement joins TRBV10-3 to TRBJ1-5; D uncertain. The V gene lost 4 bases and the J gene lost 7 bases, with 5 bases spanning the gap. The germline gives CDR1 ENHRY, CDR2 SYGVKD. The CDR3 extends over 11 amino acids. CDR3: CAISGMQPQHF. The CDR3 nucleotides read TGTGCCATCAGTGGTATGCAGCCCCAGCATTTT.

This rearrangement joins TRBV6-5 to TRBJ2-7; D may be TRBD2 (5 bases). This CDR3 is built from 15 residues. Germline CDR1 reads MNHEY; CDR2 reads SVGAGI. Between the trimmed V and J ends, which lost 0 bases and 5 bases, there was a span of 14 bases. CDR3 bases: TGTGCCAGCAGTTACTCGAAAGCGATCGGGAACGAGCAGTACTTC. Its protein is CASSYSKAIGNEQYF.

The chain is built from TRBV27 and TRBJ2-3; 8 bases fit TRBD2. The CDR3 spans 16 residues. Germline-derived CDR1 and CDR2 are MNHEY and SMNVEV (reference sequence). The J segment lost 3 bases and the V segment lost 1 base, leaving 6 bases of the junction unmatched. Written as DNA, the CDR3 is TGTGCCAGCAGTTTATACCCGGGAGGGTCTACAGATACGCAGTATTTT. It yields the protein CASSLYPGGSTDTQYF.

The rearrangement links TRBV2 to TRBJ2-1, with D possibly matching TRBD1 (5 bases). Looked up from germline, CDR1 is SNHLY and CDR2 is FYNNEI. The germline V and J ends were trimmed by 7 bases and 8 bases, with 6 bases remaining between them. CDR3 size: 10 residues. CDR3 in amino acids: CASTRDEQFF. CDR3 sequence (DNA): TGTGCCAGCACCAGGGATGAGCAGTTCTTC.

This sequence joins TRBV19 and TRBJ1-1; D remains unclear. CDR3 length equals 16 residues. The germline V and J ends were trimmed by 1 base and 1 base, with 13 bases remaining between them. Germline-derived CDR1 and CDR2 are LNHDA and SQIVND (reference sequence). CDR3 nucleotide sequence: TGTGCCAGTAGTATAGGAGGAGGAAGGAAGAACACTGAAGCTTTCTTT. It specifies CASSIGGGRKNTEAFF.

The CDR3 DNA is TGTGCCAGCAGTTTCGGAGACAGTTACTATGGCTACACCTTC. Translation: CASSFGDSYYGYTF. V usage is TRBV6-5 and J usage is TRBJ1-2; the D gene is possibly TRBD1 (5 bases). Germline CDR1 and CDR2: MNHEY and SVGAGI. Trimming left V 4 bases short and J 3 bases short, with 12 bases between. The CDR3 spans 14 residues.

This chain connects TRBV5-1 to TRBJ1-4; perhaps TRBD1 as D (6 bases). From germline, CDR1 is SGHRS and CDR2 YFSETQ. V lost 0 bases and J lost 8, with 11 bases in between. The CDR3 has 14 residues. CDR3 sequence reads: CASSLVGGFEKLFF. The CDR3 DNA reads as TGCGCCAGCAGCTTGGTTGGGGGCTTCGAAAAACTGTTTTTT.

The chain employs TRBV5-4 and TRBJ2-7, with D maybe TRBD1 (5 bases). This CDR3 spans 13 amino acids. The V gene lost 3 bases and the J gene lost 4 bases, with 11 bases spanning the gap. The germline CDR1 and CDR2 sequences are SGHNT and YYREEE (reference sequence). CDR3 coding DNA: TGTGCCAGCAGCTCGCCAGGGTTATACGAGCAGTACTTC. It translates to CASSSPGLYEQYF.

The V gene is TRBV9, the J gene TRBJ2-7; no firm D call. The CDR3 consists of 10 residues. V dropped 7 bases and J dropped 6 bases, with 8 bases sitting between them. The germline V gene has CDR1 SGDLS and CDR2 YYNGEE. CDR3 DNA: TGTGCCAGCCCCTCCCCCGAGCAGTACTTC. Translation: CASPSPEQYF.

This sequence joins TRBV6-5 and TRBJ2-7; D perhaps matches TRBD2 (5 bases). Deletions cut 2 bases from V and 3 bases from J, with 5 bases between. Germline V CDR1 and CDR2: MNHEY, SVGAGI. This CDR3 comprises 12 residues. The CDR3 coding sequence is TGTGCCAGCAGTTACCGGGGCTACGAGCAGTACTTC. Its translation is CASSYRGYEQYF.

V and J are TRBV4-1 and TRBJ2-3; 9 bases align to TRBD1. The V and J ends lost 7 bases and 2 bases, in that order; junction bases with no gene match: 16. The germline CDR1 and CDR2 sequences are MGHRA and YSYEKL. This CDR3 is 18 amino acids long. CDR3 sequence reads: CASTPRTRDRELTDTQYF. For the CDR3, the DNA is TGCGCCAGCACCCCCCGGACCCGGGACAGGGAACTCACAGATACGCAGTATTTT.

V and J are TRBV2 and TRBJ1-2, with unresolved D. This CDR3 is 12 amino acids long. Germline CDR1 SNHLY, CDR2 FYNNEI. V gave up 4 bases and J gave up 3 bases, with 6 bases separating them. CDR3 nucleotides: TGTGCCAGCAGTGCGGAGGACTATGGCTACACCTTC. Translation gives CASSAEDYGYTF. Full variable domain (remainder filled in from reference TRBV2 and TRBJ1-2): EPEVTQTPSHQVTQMGQEVILRCVPISNHLYFYWYRQILGQKVEFLVSFYNNEISEKSEIFDDQFSVERPDGSNFTLKIRSTKLEDSAMYFCASSAEDYGYTFGSGTRLTVV.

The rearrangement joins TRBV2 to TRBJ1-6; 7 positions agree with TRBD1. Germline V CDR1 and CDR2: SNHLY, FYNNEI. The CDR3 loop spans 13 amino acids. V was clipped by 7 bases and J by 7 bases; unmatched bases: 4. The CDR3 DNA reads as TGTGCCAGCAACACAGGGGACAATTCACCCCTCCACTTT. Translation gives CASNTGDNSPLHF. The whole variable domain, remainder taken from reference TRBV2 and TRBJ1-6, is EPEVTQTPSHQVTQMGQEVILRCVPISNHLYFYWYRQILGQKVEFLVSFYNNEISEKSEIFDDQFSVERPDGSNFTLKIRSTKLEDSAMYFCASNTGDNSPLHFGNGTRLTVT.

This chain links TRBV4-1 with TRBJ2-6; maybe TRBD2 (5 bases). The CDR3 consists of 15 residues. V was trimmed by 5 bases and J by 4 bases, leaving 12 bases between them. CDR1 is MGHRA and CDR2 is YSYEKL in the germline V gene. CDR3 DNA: TGCGCCAGCAGCGCCCAAGAGGGAGGGGCCAACGTCCTGACTTTC. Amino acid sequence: CASSAQEGGANVLTF.

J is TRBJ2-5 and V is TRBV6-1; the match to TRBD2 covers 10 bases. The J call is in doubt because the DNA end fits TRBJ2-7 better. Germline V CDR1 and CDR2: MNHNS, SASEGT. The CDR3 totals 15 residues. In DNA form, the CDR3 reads TGTGCCAGCAGTGATTCTAGCGGGAGTTTCGACGAGCAGTACTTC. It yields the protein CASSDSSGSFDEQYF.

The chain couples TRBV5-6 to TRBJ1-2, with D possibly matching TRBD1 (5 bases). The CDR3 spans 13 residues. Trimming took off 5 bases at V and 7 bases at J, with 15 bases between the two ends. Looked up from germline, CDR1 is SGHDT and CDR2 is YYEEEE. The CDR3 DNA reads TGTGCCAGCAGTCGCGGGAGGGGTCGTGGCTACACCTTC. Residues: CASSRGRGRGYTF.

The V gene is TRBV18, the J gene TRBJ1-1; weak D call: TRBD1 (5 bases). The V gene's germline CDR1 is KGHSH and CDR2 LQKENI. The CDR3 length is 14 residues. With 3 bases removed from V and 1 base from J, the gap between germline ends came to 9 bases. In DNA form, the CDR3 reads TGTGCCAGCTCACCTGACCAGGGGAACACTGAAGCTTTCTTT. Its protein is CASSPDQGNTEAFF.